This is a list of T cell receptor beta chains from one sample in a study of blood T cell repertoires in COVID-19. Generated by immunoSEQ multiplex PCR, the TCRdb table keeps only in-frame clones and is missing some. Among under 150,000 clones listed, approximately 88% were seen once. The sequenced sample was peripheral blood. The receptors here all came from a human donor in a cohort sampled during active COVID-19. The CDR3 runs from the conserved cysteine through the conserved F or W. A D gene is named only where the DNA matches it firmly.

.	TRBV12-3/TRBV12-4	TRBJ1-4	TGTGCCAGCACTCGGGGTCGTGGTGAAAAACTGTTTTTT	CASTRGRGEKLFF
TRBD1	TRBV7-6	TRBJ1-6	TGTGCCAGCAGCTTGGGACAGAGTGTTGATTCACCCCTCCACTTT	CASSLGQSVDSPLHF
TRBD1	TRBV12-3/TRBV12-4	TRBJ1-2	TGTGCCAGCAGTTTGGGACAGCTCCATGGCTACACCTTC	CASSLGQLHGYTF
.	TRBV12-3/TRBV12-4	TRBJ2-7	TGTGCCAGCAGTTTAGCAGCTTCCTACGAGCAGTACTTC	CASSLAASYEQYF
TRBD2	TRBV9	TRBJ2-7	TGTGCCAGCAGCGTAGGGACTAGCCCTCGGAGCTCCTACGAGCAGTACTTC	CASSVGTSPRSSYEQYF
TRBD1	TRBV24-1	TRBJ2-7	TGTGCCACCAGTGATTACAGGGGCTACGAGCAGTACTTC	CATSDYRGYEQYF
.	TRBV4-3	TRBJ2-1	TGCGCCAGCAGCCAAGAACCCGCCAGCGGAAGCTCCTACAATGAGCAGTTCTTC	CASSQEPASGSSYNEQFF
TRBD1	TRBV11-1	TRBJ1-2	TGTGCCAGCAGCGGGACAGTTGAGTACTATGGCTACACCTTC	CASSGTVEYYGYTF
.	TRBV29-1	TRBJ1-1	TGCAGCGTTGAAACAAGTGAAGCTTTCTTT	CSVETSEAFF
TRBD1	TRBV27	TRBJ1-1	TGTGCCAGCAGAGAGACAGGGCTTATCTCTGAAGCTTTCTTT	CASRETGLISEAFF
TRBD1	TRBV7-3	TRBJ1-1	TGTGCCAGCAGCGTTTCCGGGACAGGGGGCTTTGGCACTGAAGCTTTCTTT	CASSVSGTGGFGTEAFF
.	TRBV6-1	TRBJ2-3	TGTGCCAGCAGTGATCCCAGGGTTGTCGGCACAGATACGCAGTATTTT	CASSDPRVVGTDTQYF